Following are 9 T cell receptor beta chains from one sample sequenced in a study of molecular identifiers for immune sequencing clone quantification. Each CDR3 protein is one row after TCRdb ran MiXCR on the PCR reads. The sample shows over 65,000 distinct CDR3 sequences, around 27% of them seen only once. Material: naive CD8+ T cells from blood, with Jurkat cell RNA spiked in. Noted subset: FACS-sorted CD8+CD4-CCR7+CD45RA+ naive T cells. Receptors were obtained from a human donor in good health. Some libraries in this study had Jurkat cell RNA spiked in.

A single count supports this clonotype. At one end, the junction sequence differs from germline, possibly due to a read error. V and J are TRBV4-2 and TRBJ2-7; 10 bases are a match to TRBD1. Germline V gene lookup returns CDR1 LGHNA and CDR2 YNFKEQ. The CDR3 has 13 amino acids. The chain's CDR3 is CASGQGQGYEQYF. DNA for the CDR3: TGTGCCAGCGGCCAGGGACAGGGGTACGAGCAGTACTTC.

This clonotype showed up many times. CDR3 nucleotides: TGTGCCTGGAGTCCTCGGAACACCGGGGAGCTGTTTTTT. Translation gives CAWSPRNTGELFF. The chain is built from TRBV30 and TRBJ2-2; D is unresolved. The germline gives CDR1 GTSNPN, CDR2 SVGIG (reference sequence). The CDR3 contains 13 residues. Between the trimmed V and J ends, which lost 2 bases and 1 base, there was a span of 5 bases.

Only a few counts were recorded for this clonotype. This chain joins TRBV2 and TRBJ1-2, with D perhaps TRBD1 (5 bases). V was trimmed by 6 bases and J by 6 bases, leaving 11 bases between them. Germline V CDR1 and CDR2: SNHLY, FYNNEI. This CDR3 comprises 12 residues. The CDR3 sequence: CASRGRTDGYTF. DNA of the CDR3: TGTGCCAGCAGGGGACGGACCGATGGCTACACCTTC.

V usage is TRBV10-2 and J usage is TRBJ2-5; D is perhaps TRBD1 (6 bases). The V gene lost 5 bases and the J gene lost 4 bases, with 20 bases spanning the gap. Germline CDR1 and CDR2: WSHSY and SAAADI. The CDR3 loop spans 16 amino acids. CDR3 DNA sequence: TGCGCCAGCAGTCCGGGGTCTACAGGGACATCAGAGACCCAGTACTTC. It encodes CASSPGSTGTSETQYF.

This clonotype was seen at least ten times. V usage is TRBV29-1 and J usage is TRBJ1-1; unclear D gene. This CDR3 comprises 13 residues. Trimming removed 4 bases at V and 4 bases at J, with 13 bases between. The V gene's germline CDR1 is SQVTM and CDR2 ANQGSEA. The CDR3 sequence: CSVGPHSGTEAFF. In DNA, the CDR3 is TGCAGCGTTGGCCCCCATTCGGGCACTGAAGCTTTCTTT.

The chain joins TRBV3-1 to TRBJ1-5, with D possibly TRBD1 on 5 matching bases. The CDR3 is 14 residues long. Germline V lookup: CDR1 LGHDT, CDR2 YNNKEL (reference sequence). Trimming took off 3 bases at V and 0 bases at J, with 6 bases between the two ends. The CDR3: CASSQGPSNQPQHF. Written as DNA, the CDR3 is TGTGCCAGCAGCCAGGGGCCTAGCAATCAGCCCCAGCATTTT.

The CDR3 reads CASSQHTGAGEKLFF. CDR3 nucleotide sequence: TGTGCCAGCAGTCAGCACACAGGGGCGGGTGAAAAACTGTTTTTT. This sequence joins TRBV12-3 or TRBV12-4 and TRBJ1-4; 7 nucleotides line up with TRBD1. This CDR3 is built from 15 residues. V lost 5 bases, J lost 7 bases, and 10 bases stayed unmatched.

This clonotype was recorded a few times. The chain couples TRBV11-2 to TRBJ2-1; no firm D call. This CDR3 spans 15 amino acids. The germline CDR1 and CDR2 sequences are SGHAT and FQNNGV. V was clipped by 5 bases and J by 5 bases, with 16 bases between them. The CDR3 here is CASSRDRPGDNEQFF. In DNA, the CDR3 is TGTGCCAGCAGCCGTGACCGTCCTGGTGACAATGAGCAGTTCTTC.

The chain uses TRBV4-1 and TRBJ2-7; TRBD2 matches at 12 bases. J lost 4 bases, V lost 2 bases, and 3 bases had no gene match. The CDR3 runs to 15 residues. Germline V gene sequence: CDR1 MGHRA, CDR2 YSYEKL. CDR3 bases: TGCGCCAGCAGCCAAAGACTAGCGGGGGAATACGAGCAGTACTTC. Residues: CASSQRLAGEYEQYF.